This passage covers 14 T cell receptor beta chains from one sample sequenced in a study of T cells in localized non-small cell lung cancer. Produced via immunoSEQ multiplex PCR; TCRdb's table is partial and in-frame only. Among some 30,000 clones listed, 78% were seen once. The material was peripheral blood, obtained before any cancer treatment. The receptors shown here come from a male donor at least 60 years old with stage II squamous cell lung carcinoma.

This clone was observed a few times. This rearrangement joins TRBV25-1 to TRBJ2-1; TRBD2 aligns across 9 bases. V trimming: 1 base; J trimming: 8 bases; junction bases outside the gene matches: 6. Looked up from germline, CDR1 is MGHDK and CDR2 is SYGVNS. The CDR3 spans 15 residues. CDR3 in amino acids: CASSESEAGGDEQFF. The CDR3 bases are TGTGCCAGCAGTGAATCTGAAGCGGGAGGCGATGAGCAGTTCTTC.

The chain recombines TRBV29-1 with TRBJ1-5; D gene ambiguous. Germline loops: CDR1 SQVTM, CDR2 ANQGSEA. Trimming left V 4 bases short and J 5 bases short, with 9 bases between. The CDR3 consists of 12 residues. CDR3: CSVGGLDQPQHF. The CDR3 bases are TGCAGCGTTGGGGGTCTGGATCAGCCCCAGCATTTT.

The CDR3 DNA reads TGCAGCGTTGTGGGGGGTTTTGGCAATGAGCAGTTCTTC. Translated: CSVVGGFGNEQFF. The V call is TRBV29-1, the J call TRBJ2-1, with a possible D match to TRBD2 (6 bases). This CDR3 has 13 amino acids. Trimming pared 4 bases from V and 6 bases from J, leaving 13 bases between. Germline loops: CDR1 SQVTM, CDR2 ANQGSEA.

The genes are TRBV5-1 and TRBJ2-7; D uncertain. The germline V and J ends were trimmed by 0 bases and 3 bases, with 4 bases remaining between them. From germline, CDR1 is SGHRS and CDR2 YFSETQ. CDR3 length equals 12 residues. The CDR3 loop is CASSLENYEQYF. The CDR3 nucleotides are TGCGCCAGCAGCTTGGAGAACTACGAGCAGTACTTC.

This clone was seen once. The sample holds other DNA sequences that translate to the same CDR3. V usage is TRBV5-8 and J usage is TRBJ1-5; D uncertain. The CDR3 totals 14 residues. Germline values: CDR1 SGHTS, CDR2 YDEGEE. V gave up 0 bases and J gave up 6 bases, with 10 bases separating them. The chain's CDR3 is CASSLGQRVQPQHF. Here the CDR3 DNA reads TGTGCCAGCAGCTTGGGTCAAAGGGTTCAGCCCCAGCATTTT.

The V gene is TRBV19, the J gene TRBJ1-1, with a possible D match to TRBD1 (5 bases). Trimming removed 4 bases from V and 3 bases from J, with 21 bases in between. Germline V gene sequence: CDR1 LNHDA, CDR2 SQIVND (reference sequence). This CDR3 comprises 17 residues. CDR3: CASSRIRDGKRDTEAFF. The CDR3 DNA follows: TGTGCCAGTAGTAGGATCCGGGACGGGAAAAGGGACACTGAAGCTTTCTTT.

The chain joins TRBV2 to TRBJ1-4; D may be TRBD1 (5 bases). The CDR3 loop spans 14 amino acids. The V and J ends lost 6 bases and 6 bases respectively, with 14 bases between them. Germline CDR1 is SNHLY and CDR2 is FYNNEI. This chain's CDR3 is CASRANGADEKLFF. In nucleotides, the CDR3 is TGTGCCAGCAGAGCGAATGGGGCCGATGAAAAACTGTTTTTT.

This clone was recorded a few times. It is unclear where the CDR3 begins or ends on the DNA, so no DNA is shown, and the CDR3 is as TCRdb lists it. The chain employs TRBV21-1 and TRBJ2-1; the table calls TRBD2, which could not be checked here. TRBV21-1 counts as a pseudogene. The CDR3 is 18 amino acids long, termini counted. CDR3: CASSKDGFASGSINEQFF.

This chain joins TRBV9 and TRBJ2-3, with a tentative D call TRBD2 (6 bases). The V end lost 0 bases, the J end lost 6 bases, and 14 bases lay between the germline ends. The CDR3 sequence is 15 residues long. The V gene's germline CDR1 is SGDLS and CDR2 YYNGEE. The CDR3 nucleotides are TGTGCCAGCAGCGTAGGGGCCCAACGGGGGGATACGCAGTATTTT. Encoded protein: CASSVGAQRGDTQYF.

This rearrangement joins TRBV10-1 to TRBJ1-2; the D is unclear. Germline CDR1 reads WNHNN; CDR2 reads SYGVQD (reference sequence). V lost 5 bases to trimming and J lost 1 base, with 14 bases between them. This CDR3 comprises 15 residues. The CDR3 protein is CASSPDPDGNYGYTF. The CDR3 DNA follows: TGCGCCAGCAGTCCGGACCCCGACGGTAACTATGGCTACACCTTC.

V is TRBV19 and J is TRBJ1-5, with D unclear. The CDR3 spans 12 residues. Germline V gene sequence: CDR1 LNHDA, CDR2 SQIVND (reference sequence). V was shortened by 9 bases and J by 3 bases, with 9 bases between the two germline ends. The CDR3 DNA reads TGTGCCAGCGAACAGCACAATCAGCCCCAGCATTTT. This codes for CASEQHNQPQHF.

The chain carries TRBV18 and TRBJ2-7; D is perhaps TRBD2 (6 bases). Germline loops: CDR1 KGHSH, CDR2 LQKENI. The CDR3 runs 16 residues. The ends were cut back, 6 bases at V and 0 bases at J, with 18 bases in the middle. The CDR3 coding sequence is TGTGCCAGCTCCCCTAACGGGGGTTCCCTCTCCTACGAGCAGTACTTC. Translating gives CASSPNGGSLSYEQYF.

The chain couples TRBV5-1 to TRBJ1-2; 8 nucleotides align to TRBD1. V trimming: 6 bases; J trimming: 8 bases; junction bases outside the gene matches: 12. The CDR3 has 14 residues. Germline V CDR1 and CDR2: SGHRS, YFSETQ. The CDR3 DNA sequence: TGCGCCAGCAAGACAGGGGTCTGGGCCTACGGCTACACCTTC. This translates into CASKTGVWAYGYTF.

The chain joins TRBV10-3 to TRBJ1-4; the D is unclear. Germline V lookup: CDR1 ENHRY, CDR2 SYGVKD. This CDR3 is 15 amino acids long. Trimming shortened V by 3 bases and J by 5 bases, and 13 bases separated the two germline ends. The CDR3 DNA follows: TGTGCCATCAGTGAACAGTTCGGAGCGAATGAAAAACTGTTTTTT. Protein: CAISEQFGANEKLFF.